This entry features one TCR beta chain sequence. Its antigen is as yet unknown. These data are taken from a study of cytomegalovirus exposure and HLA in healthy donors. General study points: Analyses of presence and absence presupposed an approximately uniform sequencing depth across donors. The authors confirmed in vitro that a few CMV-associated chains were specific for CMV antigens.

Trimming at V came to 0 bases and at J to 6 bases, leaving 11 bases not matched to a gene. Per germline, CDR1 LNHNV and CDR2 YYDKDF (reference sequence). The CDR3 consists of 17 residues. Unrecorded immune exposure was likely among donors, who were nominally healthy when sampled. The PCR contained 60 Vbeta and 13 Jbeta primers. Some clones are missing from TCRdb's copy, which holds only in-frame ones; the method was immunoSEQ multiplex PCR. This sample carries around 110,000 clones, over 80% of them seen once, and the ten largest clones take 2% to 2.5%. This receptor was obtained from a man aged 25 to 40 in good health and CMV-seronegative. V gene TRBV15 combines with J gene TRBJ2-7; 10 nucleotides match TRBD2. The sequenced sample was PBMCs. The CDR3 here is CATSRDLTSGAPGEQYF. The DNA of the CDR3 is TGTGCCACCAGCAGAGATCTTACTAGCGGGGCGCCGGGCGAGCAGTACTTC.